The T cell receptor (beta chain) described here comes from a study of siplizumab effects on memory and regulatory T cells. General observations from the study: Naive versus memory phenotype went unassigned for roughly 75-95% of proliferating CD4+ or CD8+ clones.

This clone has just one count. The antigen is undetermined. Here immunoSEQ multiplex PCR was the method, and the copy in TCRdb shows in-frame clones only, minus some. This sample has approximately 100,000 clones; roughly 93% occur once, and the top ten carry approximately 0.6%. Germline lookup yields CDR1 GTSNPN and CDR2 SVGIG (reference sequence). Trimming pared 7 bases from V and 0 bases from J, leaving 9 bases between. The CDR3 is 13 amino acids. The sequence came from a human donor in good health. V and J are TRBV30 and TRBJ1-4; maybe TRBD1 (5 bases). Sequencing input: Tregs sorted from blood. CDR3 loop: CASRQTTNEKLFF. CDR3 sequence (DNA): TGTGCCTCTCGACAGACAACTAATGAAAAACTGTTTTTT.